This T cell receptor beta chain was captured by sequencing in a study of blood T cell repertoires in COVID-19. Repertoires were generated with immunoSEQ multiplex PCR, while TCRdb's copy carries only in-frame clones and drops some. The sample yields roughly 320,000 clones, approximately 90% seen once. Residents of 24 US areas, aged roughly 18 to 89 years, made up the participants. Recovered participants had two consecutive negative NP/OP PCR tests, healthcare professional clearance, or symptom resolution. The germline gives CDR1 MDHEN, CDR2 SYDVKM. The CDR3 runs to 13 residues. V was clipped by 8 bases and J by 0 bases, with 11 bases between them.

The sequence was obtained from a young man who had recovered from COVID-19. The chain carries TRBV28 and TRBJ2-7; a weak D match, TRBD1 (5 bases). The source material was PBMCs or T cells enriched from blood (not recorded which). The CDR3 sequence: CASQTASSYEQYF. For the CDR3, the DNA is TGTGCCAGCCAGACAGCCAGCTCCTACGAGCAGTACTTC.